This T cell receptor (beta chain) originates from a study of control samples from healthy donors and cancer patients. Repertoires were generated with immunoSEQ multiplex PCR, while TCRdb's copy carries only in-frame clones and drops some. Among fewer than 70,000 clones, 90% to 95% were seen once, and the ten largest hold around 4.2%. Germline values: CDR1 SNHLY, CDR2 FYNNEI. The CDR3 is made up of 15 amino acids. Trimming took 6 bases from V and 9 from J; bases not matched to a gene: 10. Sequencing used blood. This clonotype originated in a man aged 25 to 40 in good health. The V call is TRBV2, the J call TRBJ2-3, with 12 nucleotides matching TRBD1. CDR3 sequence: CASSPGQGAWITQYF. The CDR3 DNA sequence: TGTGCCAGCAGCCCGGGACAGGGGGCCTGGATAACGCAGTATTTT.